What follows are 8 T cell receptor beta chains derived from one specimen sequenced in a study of blood T cells in healthy people across ages. Then a second PCR, running roughly 6 to 11 cycles, was carried out with a sample-barcoded 5' primer and a J-beta primer mix. TCRdb recomputed calls from the 5' RACE reads with MiXCR, one row per CDR3 protein. This sample carries 650,000 or so distinct CDR3 sequences, 52% of them seen once, and the ten largest clones take approximately 13%. The material sequenced was blood. The source of these receptors is a woman of 80 years or more in good health.

This chain uses TRBV7-9 with TRBJ1-4; D is unclear. The CDR3 sequence is 14 residues long. Trimming shortened V by 5 bases and J by 8 bases, and 15 bases separated the two germline ends. The germline CDR1 and CDR2 sequences are SEHNR and FQNEAQ (reference sequence). CDR3 sequence reads: CASSPGSSREKLFF. The CDR3 nucleotides read TGTGCCAGCAGCCCTGGGAGCAGCAGAGAAAAACTGTTTTTT.

This clonotype was counted only a few times. The genes are TRBV9 and TRBJ2-5; 9 nucleotides line up with TRBD1. This CDR3 contains 15 residues. Unmatched junction bases numbered 11, after V lost 0 bases and J lost 11 bases. Germline V gene data show CDR1 as SGDLS and CDR2 as YYNGEE. CDR3: CASSVAGQGHNEQYF. For the CDR3, the DNA is TGTGCCAGCAGCGTAGCGGGACAGGGTCACAATGAGCAGTACTTC. Filled out from reference TRBV9 and TRBJ2-5, the complete variable domain reads DSGVTQTPKHLITATGQRVTLRCSPRSGDLSVYWYQQSLDQGLQFLIQYYNGEERAKGNILERFSAQQFPDLHSELNLSSLELGDSALYFCASSVAGQGHNEQYFGPGTRLLVL.

This clonotype came up a few times. A much larger clone differs by one base, so this may be a read error. The chain joins TRBV29-1 to TRBJ2-1; D possibly corresponds to TRBD1 (6 bases). The J call is in doubt because the DNA end fits TRBJ2-7 better. Germline loops: CDR1 SQVTM, CDR2 ANQGSEA. CDR3 size: 14 residues. The CDR3 sequence: CSVKDSGAYNEQYF. In DNA form, the CDR3 reads TGCAGCGTGAAGGACAGTGGGGCCTACAATGAGCAGTACTTC.

As regards this clonotype: One end of the junction varies from germline; a read error may be responsible. The chain recombines TRBV5-1 with TRBJ1-6; D is possibly TRBD1 (6 bases). The CDR3 loop spans 14 amino acids. Looked up from germline, CDR1 is SGHRS and CDR2 is YFSETQ. CDR3 DNA: TGCACCAGCAGCTTCGTCAGGGGAGATTCATCCCTCCACTTT. It specifies CTSSFVRGDSSLHF.

This clonotype was observed many times. The chain combines TRBV5-1 with TRBJ1-2, with a weak D call TRBD1 (5 bases). The CDR3 consists of 15 residues. V gave up 0 bases and J gave up 0 bases, with 9 bases separating them. CDR1 SGHRS and CDR2 YFSETQ come from the germline V gene. In nucleotides, the CDR3 is TGCGCCAGCAGCTTGGTCGGGACCGCTAACTATGGCTACACCTTC. As protein: CASSLVGTANYGYTF. Supplemented by reference TRBV5-1 and TRBJ1-2, the full variable domain reads KAGVTQTPRYLIKTRGQQVTLSCSPISGHRSVSWYQQTPGQGLQFLFEYFSETQRNKGNFPGRFSGRQFSNSRSEMNVSTLELGDSALYLCASSLVGTANYGYTFGSGTRLTVV.

This chain's CDR3 is CASSRPRGGAIGELFF. The CDR3 bases are TGTGCCAGCAGTCGCCCCCGGGGGGGAGCTATCGGGGAGCTGTTTTTT. The J gene is TRBJ2-2, the V gene TRBV27; 8 bases agree with TRBD2. With V trimmed by 5 bases and J by 7 bases, 12 bases remained unmatched. This CDR3 spans 16 amino acids. Per the germline V gene, CDR1 is MNHEY and CDR2 is SMNVEV (reference sequence).

J is TRBJ2-3 and V is TRBV7-3; D perhaps matches TRBD2 (6 bases). Trimming removed 0 bases at V and 0 bases at J, with 13 bases between. Germline CDR1 reads SGHTA; CDR2 reads FQGTGA. The CDR3 spans 17 residues. The CDR3 region is CASSLTPPRGSTDTQYF. The CDR3 bases are TGTGCCAGCAGCTTAACCCCTCCGCGGGGTAGCACAGATACGCAGTATTTT. Using reference TRBV7-3 and TRBJ2-3 for the parts outside the CDR3, the full variable domain is GAGVSQTPSNKVTEKGKYVELRCDPISGHTALYWYRQSLGQGPEFLIYFQGTGAADDSGLPNDRFFAVRPEGSVSTLKIQRTERGDSAVYLCASSLTPPRGSTDTQYFGPGTRLTVL.

On this clonotype: Compared with germline, one end of the junction differs, possibly owing to a read error. The chain uses TRBV7-8 and TRBJ1-6; D is undetermined. This CDR3 contains 17 residues. Germline V lookup: CDR1 SGHVS, CDR2 FQNEAQ. As DNA, the CDR3 is TGTGCCAACAGCTTTCCCATTATCAGGATGGGAGATTCACCCCTCCACTTT. Protein sequence: CANSFPIIRMGDSPLHF.